This entry concerns a single T cell receptor beta chain. It has no known antigen specificity. As the CDR3 is not closed by the conserved phenylalanine or tryptophan, this likely results from a read error. The DNA is omitted, as the CDR3 cannot be located on it reliably, and the CDR3 follows TCRdb's listing. The sample comes from a study of tumor-infiltrating lymphocytes in primary liver carcinoma (dated by TCRdb to about 2017). With regard to the full study: Of the five patients, three men and two women aged 30 to 69 years, four had hepatocellular carcinoma and one had combined HCC and intrahepatic cholangiocarcinoma. Repertoires from technical replicates were highly reproducible, with mean shared-clone rates roughly 0.89 and correlation coefficients above 0.98. To link TCRbeta repertoire diversity to the local molecular phenotype, the 20 to 25 tumor region samples were profiled with Agilent mRNA microarrays. Samples yielded roughly 3.65 to 7.13 million productive TCRbeta reads; read depth did not differ significantly between tissue types. The five patients had tumors of stage T1-T3 N0M0, with maximum diameters ranging from about 4.2 to 10 cm. TCRbeta repertoire sequencing covered 35 specimens from 5 patients: 25 tumor regions, 5 adjacent noncancerous liver tissues and 5 peripheral blood samples. For each liver tumor, the study sampled five regions along with adjacent normal tissue and blood, and applied TCRbeta repertoire sequencing, expression microarrays and whole-exome sequencing. Summary of the overall study and its limitations: With just five or six patients in the study, the authors point out that the findings should be validated in a larger study. The top 250 clones accounted for a significantly greater share of the repertoire in tumors than in blood (p = 0.039). Pairs of tumor regions showed greater repertoire overlap (mean around 36%) than tumor-adjacent pairs (roughly 17%) or tumor-blood pairs (roughly 15%), which is consistent with antigen-driven expansion. Comparison of CD4+ and CD8+ T cell repertoires was precluded by the use of bulk unsorted samples. Just about 7.5-24% of top clones turned up in all five regions of a tumor, which suggests spatial heterogeneity among tumor-infiltrating T cells. Only the TCR beta chain was sequenced, so true repertoire diversity is likely underestimated because unpaired alpha chains were not captured.

Starting from approximately 500 ng total RNA, TCRbeta-specific cDNA was produced by reverse transcription with a constant-region primer and ProtoScript II reverse transcriptase. TCRbeta libraries were built with three nested multiplex PCR rounds, a slightly modified ARM-PCR procedure. Multiplex TRBV1-TRBV30 forward primers and a Cbeta reverse primer were used in the first two PCR rounds, each of which was run for 9 to 11 cycles. A final 25-cycle PCR with Deep VentR polymerase added sample barcodes and Illumina adapters. Before sequencing, amplicons between 200 and 500 bp were purified from gel using a QIAquick gel extraction kit. An Illumina HiSeq 2500 was used to sequence the TCRbeta amplicons, generating 250-bp paired-end reads. In the authors' own workflow: To recover full CDR3 sequences, reads were quality-trimmed using Trimmomatic v0.33 and paired reads were then merged using FLASH v1.2.11. V, D and J germline segments were assigned to the rearranged TCRbeta sequences by MiGEC v1.2.1b. Clonotype statistics, along with Shannon-Wiener diversity indices, were calculated using VDJtools v1.0.0. To cut down on sampling bias, every analysis after diversity analysis relied on just the 250 most abundant clonotypes from each sample. TCRdb cleaned the public reads at Q25 with fastp, built clones with MiXCR and kept in-frame beta chains. For every CDR3 protein sequence, its rows merge into one entry that carries the most common genes and DNA. In this record, the V and J calls reflect TCRdb's handling and not the investigators' own analysis. This sample is represented by around 20,000 distinct CDR3 sequences; under 85% of them were singletons. The ten largest clones take up approximately 36% of the sample.

Total RNA and DNA were co-extracted without cell sorting from about 19-30 mg of bulk tissue using the AllPrep DNA/RNA mini kit. Surgical resection was performed in China between 2015 and March 2016 on about 5 patients with histopathologically diagnosed primary liver carcinoma. Chronic HBV infection was present in the patients, and the patients were treatment-naive at sampling. Five spatially separated regions were sampled per tumor: superior, inferior, left-lateral and right-lateral poles, plus the tumor centre. According to histology, viable tumor cells made up more than 75% of every tumor sample. Pieces of fresh tumor and adjacent tissue were cut in half, with one half kept in RNAlater at -80 degrees C and the other half sent for histology. In the germline V gene, CDR1 corresponds to LGHNA and CDR2 to YSLEER. Termini included, the CDR3 measures 14 amino acids.

Sequencing was carried out using liver tumor tissue from sampling region 4. Per the publication, the cell subset or site label means: tumor region T4, right-lateral pole. The TCR comes from a woman in her thirties with primary liver carcinoma and hepatitis B virus infection. This receptor chain uses TRBV4-3 and TRBJ2-1. The CDR3 protein sequence reads: CASSHTELINEQSL.